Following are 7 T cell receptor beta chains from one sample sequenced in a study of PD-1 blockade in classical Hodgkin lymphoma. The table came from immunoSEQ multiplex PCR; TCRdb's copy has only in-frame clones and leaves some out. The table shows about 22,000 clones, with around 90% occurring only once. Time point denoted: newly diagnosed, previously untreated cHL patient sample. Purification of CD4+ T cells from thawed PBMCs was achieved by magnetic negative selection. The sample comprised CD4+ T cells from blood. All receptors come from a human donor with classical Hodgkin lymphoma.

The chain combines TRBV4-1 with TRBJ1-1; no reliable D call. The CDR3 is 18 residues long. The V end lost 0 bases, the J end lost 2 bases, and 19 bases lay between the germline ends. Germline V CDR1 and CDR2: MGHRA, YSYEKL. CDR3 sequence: CASSQDSHGFRVNTEAFF. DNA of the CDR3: TGCGCCAGCAGCCAAGACTCCCATGGGTTTCGGGTAAACACTGAAGCTTTCTTT.

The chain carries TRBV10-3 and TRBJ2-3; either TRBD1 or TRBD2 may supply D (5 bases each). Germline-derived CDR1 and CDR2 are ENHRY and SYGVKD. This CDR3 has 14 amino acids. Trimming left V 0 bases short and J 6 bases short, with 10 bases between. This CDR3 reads CAISESGRPDTQYF. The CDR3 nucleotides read TGTGCCATCAGTGAGTCGGGACGACCGGATACGCAGTATTTT.

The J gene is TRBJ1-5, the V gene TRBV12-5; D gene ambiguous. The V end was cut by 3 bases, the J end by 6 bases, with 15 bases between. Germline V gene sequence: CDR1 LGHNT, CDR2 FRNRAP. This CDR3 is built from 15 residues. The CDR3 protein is CASGFPRRDSQPQHF. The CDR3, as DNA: TGTGCTAGTGGTTTCCCAAGAAGGGATAGTCAGCCCCAGCATTTT. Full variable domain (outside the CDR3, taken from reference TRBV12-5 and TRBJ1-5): DARVTQTPRHKVTEMGQEVTMRCQPILGHNTVFWYRQTMMQGLELLAYFRNRAPLDDSGMPKDRFSAEMPDATLATLKIQPSEPRDSAVYFCASGFPRRDSQPQHFGDGTRLSIL.

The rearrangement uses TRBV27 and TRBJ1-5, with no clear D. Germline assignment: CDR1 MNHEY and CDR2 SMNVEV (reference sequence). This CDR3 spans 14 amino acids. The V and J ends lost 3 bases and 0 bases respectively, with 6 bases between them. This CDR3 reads CASSLITSNQPQHF. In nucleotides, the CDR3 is TGTGCCAGCAGTTTGATAACTAGCAATCAGCCCCAGCATTTT.

The CDR3 coding sequence is TGTGCCAGCAGCTTAGCCTATGACTACGAGCAGTACTTC. This gives the protein CASSLAYDYEQYF. V gene TRBV7-9 combines with J gene TRBJ2-7; D gene uncertain. The CDR3 contains 13 residues. The germline V gene has CDR1 SEHNR and CDR2 FQNEAQ (reference sequence). V gave up 0 bases and J gave up 3 bases, with 6 bases separating them.

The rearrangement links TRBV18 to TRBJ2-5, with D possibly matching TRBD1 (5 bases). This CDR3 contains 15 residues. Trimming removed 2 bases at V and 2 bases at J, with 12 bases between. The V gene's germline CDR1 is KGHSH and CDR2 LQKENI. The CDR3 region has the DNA TGTGCCAGCTCACCAGGTGGGGCAGGACAAGAGACCCAGTACTTC. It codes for CASSPGGAGQETQYF.

CDR3 nucleotides: TGTGCCAGCAGCCCACAATACGAGCAGTACTTC. Translation: CASSPQYEQYF. The chain joins TRBV5-4 to TRBJ2-7; no clear D. The V gene lost 4 bases and the J gene lost 4 bases, with 6 bases spanning the gap. Germline CDR1 and CDR2: SGHNT and YYREEE (reference sequence). CDR3 size: 11 residues.